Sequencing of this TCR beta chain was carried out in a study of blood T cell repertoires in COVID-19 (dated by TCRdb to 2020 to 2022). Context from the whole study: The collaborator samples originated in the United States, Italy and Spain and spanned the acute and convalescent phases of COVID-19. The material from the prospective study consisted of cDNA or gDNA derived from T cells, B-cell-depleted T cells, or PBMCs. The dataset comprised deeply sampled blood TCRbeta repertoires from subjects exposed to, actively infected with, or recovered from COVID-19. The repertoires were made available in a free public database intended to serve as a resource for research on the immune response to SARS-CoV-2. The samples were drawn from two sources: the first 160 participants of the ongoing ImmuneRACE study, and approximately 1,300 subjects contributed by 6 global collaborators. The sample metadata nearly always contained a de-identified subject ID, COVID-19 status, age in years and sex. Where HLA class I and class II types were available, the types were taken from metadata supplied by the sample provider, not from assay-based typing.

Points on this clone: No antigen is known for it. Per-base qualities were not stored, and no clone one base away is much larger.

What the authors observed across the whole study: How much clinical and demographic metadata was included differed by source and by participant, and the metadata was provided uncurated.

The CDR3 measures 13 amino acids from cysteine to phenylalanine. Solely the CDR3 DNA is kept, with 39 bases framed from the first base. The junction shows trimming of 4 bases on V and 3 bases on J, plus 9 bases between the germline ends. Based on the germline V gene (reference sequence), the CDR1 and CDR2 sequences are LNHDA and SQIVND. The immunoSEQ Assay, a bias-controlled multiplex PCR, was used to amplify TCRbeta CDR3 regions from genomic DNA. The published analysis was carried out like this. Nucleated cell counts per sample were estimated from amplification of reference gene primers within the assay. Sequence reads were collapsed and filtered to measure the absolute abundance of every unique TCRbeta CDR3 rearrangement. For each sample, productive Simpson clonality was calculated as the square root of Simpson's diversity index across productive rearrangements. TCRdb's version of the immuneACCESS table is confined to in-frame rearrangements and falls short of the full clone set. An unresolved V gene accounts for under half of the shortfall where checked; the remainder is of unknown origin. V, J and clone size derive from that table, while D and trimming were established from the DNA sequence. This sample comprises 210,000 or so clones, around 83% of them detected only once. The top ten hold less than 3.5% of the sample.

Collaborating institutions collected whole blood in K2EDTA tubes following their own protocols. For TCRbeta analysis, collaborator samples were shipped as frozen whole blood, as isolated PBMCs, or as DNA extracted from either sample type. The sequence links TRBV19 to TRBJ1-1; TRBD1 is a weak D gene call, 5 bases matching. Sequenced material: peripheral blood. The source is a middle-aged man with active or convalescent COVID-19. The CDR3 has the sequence CASSNRRDTEAFF. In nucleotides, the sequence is TGTGCCAGTAGTAACAGGAGGGACACTGAAGCTTTCTTT.